What follows are 31 T cell receptor beta chains derived from one specimen sequenced in a study of cytomegalovirus exposure and HLA in healthy donors. Repertoires were generated with immunoSEQ multiplex PCR, while TCRdb's copy carries only in-frame clones and drops some. This table holds more than 120,000 clones, around 86% found once. The specimen was PBMCs. Every receptor here comes from a man between 18 and 35 years old in good health and CMV-seropositive.

The chain joins TRBV11-3 to TRBJ2-7; 7 bases agree with TRBD2. Trimming cost V 7 bases and J 1 base; bases outside gene matches: 13. In germline, CDR1 is SGHNT, CDR2 YENEEA. The CDR3 is made up of 16 amino acids. The CDR3 spells CASTPSGGSWSYEQYF. The CDR3 nucleotides read TGTGCCAGCACCCCATCGGGCGGGAGTTGGTCCTACGAGCAGTACTTC. The whole variable domain, remainder taken from reference TRBV11-3 and TRBJ2-7, is EAGVVQSPRYKIIEKKQPVAFWCNPISGHNTLYWYLQNLGQGPELLIRYENEEAVDDSQLPKDRFSAERLKGVDSTLKIQPAELGDSAVYLCASTPSGGSWSYEQYFGPGTRLTVT.

J is TRBJ1-1 and V is TRBV18; D possibly corresponds to TRBD1 (5 bases). V dropped 6 bases and J dropped 1 base, with 9 bases sitting between them. CDR1 is KGHSH and CDR2 is LQKENI in the germline V gene. This CDR3 has 13 amino acids. The CDR3 sequence: CASSSRENTEAFF. The DNA of the CDR3 is TGTGCCAGCTCCAGCAGGGAGAACACTGAAGCTTTCTTT. The complete variable domain, with remaining parts taken from reference TRBV18 and TRBJ1-1, reads NAGVMQNPRHLVRRRGQEARLRCSPMKGHSHVYWYRQLPEEGLKFMVYLQKENIIDESGMPKERFSAEFPKEGPSILRIQQVVRGDSAAYFCASSSRENTEAFFGQGTRLTVV.

The chain uses TRBV2 and TRBJ1-4; the match to TRBD1 covers 9 bases. The CDR3 runs 15 residues. With 4 bases clipped from V and 3 bases from J, the junction kept 3 bases outside the gene matches. Germline assignment: CDR1 SNHLY and CDR2 FYNNEI. DNA for the CDR3: TGTGCCAGCAGTGGAACAGGGGGCTCTAATGAAAAACTGTTTTTT. As protein: CASSGTGGSNEKLFF.

The V gene is TRBV29-1, the J gene TRBJ2-3; TRBD2 aligns across 8 bases. Germline V gives CDR1 SQVTM, CDR2 ANQGSEA. V dropped 3 bases and J dropped 1; count of bases not matched to a gene: 3. The CDR3 runs to 14 residues. In DNA, the CDR3 is TGCAGCGTTGAGGCAGCGGGAGGCACAGATACGCAGTATTTT. Amino acid sequence: CSVEAAGGTDTQYF.

Concerning this clone itself: Additional DNA sequences in this sample encode the identical CDR3. The rearrangement uses TRBV6-5 and TRBJ1-3; D remains unclear. V was cut by 0 bases and J by 0 bases, with 6 bases left in between. This CDR3 is 15 amino acids long. Germline V CDR1 and CDR2: MNHEY, SVGAGI. CDR3 protein: CASSYSASSGNTIYF. The CDR3 coding sequence is TGTGCCAGCAGTTACTCCGCCAGCTCTGGAAACACCATATATTTT.

The rearrangement links TRBV10-3 to TRBJ2-2; 9 positions agree with TRBD1. Germline values: CDR1 ENHRY, CDR2 SYGVKD. This CDR3 is built from 15 residues. The trim removed 5 bases at V and 2 bases at J, leaving 3 bases unmatched. CDR3 protein: CAISTGQGNTGELFF. CDR3 DNA sequence: TGTGCCATCAGTACGGGACAGGGTAACACCGGGGAGCTGTTTTTT.

V is TRBV25-1 and J is TRBJ1-1, with TRBD1 identical over 8 bases. Germline V gene sequence: CDR1 MGHDK, CDR2 SYGVNS. The CDR3 runs to 17 residues. Losses at the gene ends were 9 bases for V and 0 bases for J; bases not matched to a gene: 15. The CDR3 DNA follows: TGTGCCAGACGCCGGGCCCGGGACAGGTTCATGAACACTGAAGCTTTCTTT. It specifies CARRRARDRFMNTEAFF.

The chain joins TRBV18 to TRBJ2-7, with D perhaps matching TRBD2 (5 bases). This CDR3 has 12 amino acids. Germline CDR1 KGHSH, CDR2 LQKENI. V was clipped by 3 bases and J by 3 bases, with 6 bases between them. The CDR3 DNA reads as TGTGCCAGCTCACCGGAGGTCTACGAGCAGTACTTC. Its protein is CASSPEVYEQYF.

The V and J genes are TRBV5-6 and TRBJ1-6, with TRBD1 matching over 7 bases. CDR1 is SGHDT, CDR2 YYEEEE, per germline. The CDR3 has 12 amino acids. Trimming cost V 3 bases and J 10 bases; bases outside gene matches: 1. The CDR3 loop is CASSWGQSPLHF. The CDR3 coding sequence is TGTGCCAGCAGCTGGGGACAGTCACCCCTCCACTTT.

The chain has TRBV10-1 and TRBJ2-7, with 12 bases identical to TRBD1. The length of the CDR3 is 14 residues. Trimming removed 6 bases from V and 7 bases from J; junction bases left unmatched: 7. Germline V gene data show CDR1 as WNHNN and CDR2 as SYGVQD (reference sequence). CDR3 sequence reads: CASSPGTGGAEQYF. CDR3 coding DNA: TGCGCCAGCAGCCCCGGGACAGGGGGCGCGGAGCAGTACTTC.

The chain couples TRBV5-1 to TRBJ2-3; TRBD2 is a possible D gene (6 bases). The CDR3 totals 15 residues. Germline V CDR1 and CDR2: SGHRS, YFSETQ. V shed 4 bases and J shed 2 bases, with 14 bases lying between them. The CDR3 reads CASSQGTAITDTQYF. The CDR3 nucleotides are TGCGCCAGCAGCCAAGGGACTGCTATCACAGATACGCAGTATTTT.

The V and J genes are TRBV9 and TRBJ2-3; D is ambiguous. The CDR3 extends over 12 amino acids. Germline V lookup: CDR1 SGDLS, CDR2 YYNGEE. V was pared by 0 bases and J by 7 bases, with 6 bases between. The CDR3 DNA sequence: TGTGCCAGCAGCGTAGATCTATATACGCAGTATTTT. This sequence encodes CASSVDLYTQYF.

This clone was seen only once. V and J are TRBV11-1 and TRBJ2-3, with TRBD2 matching over 8 bases. From germline, CDR1 is SGHAT and CDR2 FQDESV (reference sequence). Losses at the gene ends were 5 bases for V and 7 bases for J; bases not matched to a gene: 11. The CDR3 is 15 amino acids. CDR3 coding DNA: TGTGCCAGCAGCCACACGGGACTAGGGACAAATACGCAGTATTTT. Translated: CASSHTGLGTNTQYF. Drawing the rest from reference TRBV11-1 and TRBJ2-3, the complete variable domain is EAEVAQSPRYKITEKSQAVAFWCDPISGHATLYWYRQILGQGPELLVQFQDESVVDDSQLPKDRFSAERLKGVDSTLKIQPAELGDSAMYLCASSHTGLGTNTQYFGPGTRLTVL.

V gene TRBV2 combines with J gene TRBJ2-1, with a possible D match to TRBD1 (5 bases). V dropped 8 bases and J dropped 4 bases, with 6 bases sitting between them. The CDR3 loop spans 11 amino acids. Germline CDR1 and CDR2: SNHLY and FYNNEI. This chain's CDR3 is CASGAYNEQFF. CDR3 nucleotide sequence: TGTGCCAGCGGGGCGTACAATGAGCAGTTCTTC.

The chain couples TRBV30 to TRBJ2-3, with D possibly TRBD2 on 6 matching bases. Trimming took off 5 bases at V and 3 bases at J, with 12 bases between the two ends. The CDR3 covers 13 residues. Germline CDR1 is GTSNPN and CDR2 is SVGIG (reference sequence). CDR3: CAWSWRETDTQYF. In DNA form, the CDR3 reads TGTGCCTGGTCCTGGAGGGAAACAGATACGCAGTATTTT.

The chain combines TRBV6-1 with TRBJ1-1; 7 bases are shared with TRBD1. The CDR3 has 15 residues. Trimming at V came to 5 bases and at J to 3 bases, leaving 9 bases not matched to a gene. In germline, CDR1 is MNHNS, CDR2 SASEGT. DNA for the CDR3: TGTGCCAGCAGTTGGGCAGGGGGAGTCGACACTGAAGCTTTCTTT. Translating gives CASSWAGGVDTEAFF.

V and J are TRBV6-5 and TRBJ2-5, with TRBD2 matching over 9 bases. Germline V gene data show CDR1 as MNHEY and CDR2 as SVGAGI. This CDR3 has 16 amino acids. V was clipped by 2 bases and J by 1 base; unmatched bases: 5. CDR3 nucleotide sequence: TGTGCCAGCAGTTACGGAGCGGGAGGATCCCAAGAGACCCAGTACTTC. Protein: CASSYGAGGSQETQYF.

This rearrangement joins TRBV6-1 to TRBJ2-3, with D possibly being TRBD1 (5 bases). Germline-derived CDR1 and CDR2 are MNHNS and SASEGT. V gave up 1 base and J gave up 2 bases, with 16 bases separating them. The CDR3 runs to 17 residues. The CDR3 bases are TGTGCCAGCAGTGAAGGTCGGTTTGACAGACACACAGATACGCAGTATTTT. Its translation is CASSEGRFDRHTDTQYF.

V and J are TRBV4-1 and TRBJ2-7, with 7 nucleotides matching TRBD1. J was trimmed by 4 bases and V by 3 bases; bases with no gene match: 9. Germline lookup yields CDR1 MGHRA and CDR2 YSYEKL. The CDR3 extends over 15 amino acids. This CDR3 reads CASSHPVRGRYEQYF. DNA of the CDR3: TGCGCCAGCAGCCATCCTGTTAGGGGGCGGTACGAGCAGTACTTC.

The J gene is TRBJ2-2, the V gene TRBV7-9; a weak D match, TRBD2 (6 bases). The CDR3 totals 14 residues. From germline, CDR1 is SEHNR and CDR2 FQNEAQ (reference sequence). Trimming stripped 6 bases from V and 5 bases from J, with 13 bases between. CDR3 nucleotides: TGTGCCAGCAGGCCCGACGGGGGTACCGGGGAGCTGTTTTTT. Translation: CASRPDGGTGELFF.

V gene TRBV6-5 combines with J gene TRBJ2-1, with TRBD2 matching 7 bases. The CDR3 loop spans 13 amino acids. The V gene's germline CDR1 is MNHEY and CDR2 SVGAGI. V gave up 7 bases and J gave up 3 bases; unmatched junction bases: 3. The CDR3, as DNA: TGTGCCAGCACAGCGGGACTCTACAATGAGCAGTTCTTC. Translation: CASTAGLYNEQFF.

The chain employs TRBV7-9 and TRBJ2-7; 9 nucleotides line up with TRBD2. Germline loops: CDR1 SEHNR, CDR2 FQNEAQ (reference sequence). The CDR3 runs 14 residues. The ends lost 5 bases at V and 5 bases at J; junction bases unmatched: 7. The DNA for the CDR3 is TGTGCCAGCAGCCCCAGCGGGAGGAGCCACGAGCAGTACTTC. It specifies CASSPSGRSHEQYF.

This rearrangement joins TRBV19 to TRBJ1-5, with 7 bases lining up with TRBD1. V gave up 6 bases and J gave up 4 bases; unmatched junction bases: 15. Per the germline V gene, CDR1 is LNHDA and CDR2 is SQIVND (reference sequence). The CDR3 has 17 residues. The chain's CDR3 is CASSKAKEGARNQPQHF. In DNA, the CDR3 is TGTGCCAGTAGCAAGGCGAAGGAGGGGGCAAGGAATCAGCCCCAGCATTTT.

This clone was seen a single time. The chain couples TRBV5-4 to TRBJ2-1, with D perhaps matching TRBD2 (6 bases). The V end lost 3 bases, the J end lost 3 bases, and 25 bases lay between the germline ends. This CDR3 region has 19 residues. Germline CDR1 and CDR2: SGHNT and YYREEE (reference sequence). This chain's CDR3 is CASSSRRDSFAEGYNEQFF. The CDR3 DNA reads as TGTGCCAGCAGCTCACGCCGGGACTCCTTCGCTGAAGGCTACAATGAGCAGTTCTTC.

This sequence joins TRBV14 and TRBJ1-1; D is unresolved. The CDR3 runs to 13 residues. The V end was cut by 1 base, the J end by 3 bases, with 6 bases between. CDR1 SGHDN and CDR2 FVKESK come from the germline V gene. CDR3 residues: CASSQGSDTEAFF. The CDR3 nucleotides are TGTGCCAGCAGCCAAGGTTCGGACACTGAAGCTTTCTTT.

This chain links TRBV10-3 with TRBJ1-1, with TRBD1 matching over 7 bases. The J segment lost 0 bases and the V segment lost 10 bases, leaving 11 bases of the junction unmatched. The germline gives CDR1 ENHRY, CDR2 SYGVKD. The CDR3 contains 15 residues. Here the CDR3 reads CATTETGTVNTEAFF. CDR3 nucleotides: TGTGCCACTACCGAAACCGGGACAGTGAACACTGAAGCTTTCTTT.

The chain is built from TRBV2 and TRBJ2-7, with 7 bases that match TRBD1. V was pared by 4 bases and J by 4 bases, with 4 bases of the junction left unmatched. The germline gives CDR1 SNHLY, CDR2 FYNNEI. This CDR3 spans 13 amino acids. DNA of the CDR3: TGTGCCAGCAGTGGGGGACAGAATTACGAGCAGTACTTC. This translates into CASSGGQNYEQYF. The variable domain in full, with the rest retrieved from reference TRBV2 and TRBJ2-7, is EPEVTQTPSHQVTQMGQEVILRCVPISNHLYFYWYRQILGQKVEFLVSFYNNEISEKSEIFDDQFSVERPDGSNFTLKIRSTKLEDSAMYFCASSGGQNYEQYFGPGTRLTVT.

The chain has TRBV30 and TRBJ2-2, with TRBD2 matching over 10 bases. J was trimmed by 0 bases and V by 5 bases; bases with no gene match: 18. Germline loops: CDR1 GTSNPN, CDR2 SVGIG (reference sequence). The CDR3 totals 20 residues. The CDR3 region is CAWGGVSRWLAGANTGELFF. As DNA, the CDR3 is TGTGCCTGGGGAGGGGTATCTCGCTGGCTAGCGGGGGCGAACACCGGGGAGCTGTTTTTT.

This chain connects TRBV7-9 to TRBJ1-2, with 8 bases identical to TRBD1. The ends lost 4 bases at V and 4 bases at J; junction bases unmatched: 8. The CDR3 covers 15 residues. CDR1 is SEHNR, CDR2 FQNEAQ, per germline (reference sequence). This chain's CDR3 is CASSSDGTGTYGYTF. The CDR3 region has the DNA TGTGCCAGCAGCTCAGACGGGACAGGAACCTATGGCTACACCTTC.

This clone was observed a handful of times. This rearrangement joins TRBV27 to TRBJ1-5; D not resolved. The CDR3 runs 12 residues. Trimming removed 3 bases at V and 4 bases at J, with 4 bases between. Germline CDR1 and CDR2: MNHEY and SMNVEV (reference sequence). CDR3 amino acids: CASSFPNQPQHF. The CDR3 DNA follows: TGTGCCAGCAGTTTTCCAAATCAGCCCCAGCATTTT.

The chain couples TRBV6-4 to TRBJ2-2; 8 bases are a match to TRBD2. Germline values: CDR1 MRHNA, CDR2 SNTAGT. The ends lost 5 bases at V and 1 base at J; junction bases unmatched: 6. The CDR3 is made up of 16 amino acids. CDR3 amino acids: CASSHIAGLNTGELFF. CDR3 nucleotide sequence: TGTGCCAGCAGTCATATAGCGGGGCTGAACACCGGGGAGCTGTTTTTT.